A selection of T cell receptor beta chains follows, all from one sample in a study of blood T cell repertoires in COVID-19. Measured with immunoSEQ multiplex PCR; TCRdb has only the in-frame clones, and not every one. Among fewer than 400,000 clones listed, over 75% were seen once. Specimen: PBMCs or T cells enriched from blood (not recorded which). The receptors originated from a young man who had recovered from COVID-19. Both conserved end residues are part of each CDR3. A D gene is named only where the DNA matches it firmly. Some rows mark clone size as missing; the rest say once, few, many or name a class of expanded clone.

D gene: NA
clone size: NA
V gene: TRBV5-1
J gene: TRBJ1-5
CDR3 protein: CASSATGVSNQPQHF
CDR3 DNA: TGCGCCAGCAGCGCCACGGGGGTTAGCAATCAGCCCCAGCATTTT

D gene: NA
clone size: NA
V gene: TRBV7-2
J gene: TRBJ2-7
CDR3 protein: CASSFLASSYEQYF
CDR3 DNA: TGTGCCAGCAGCTTCTTAGCTTCCTCCTACGAGCAGTACTTC

D gene: TRBD1
clone size: NA
V gene: TRBV2
J gene: TRBJ2-7
CDR3 protein: CAIRDRTIYEQYF
CDR3 DNA: TGTGCCATCCGGGACAGGACCATCTACGAGCAGTACTTC

D gene: NA
clone size: once
V gene: TRBV5-1
J gene: TRBJ1-1
CDR3 protein: CASSSDSVRNTEAFF
CDR3 DNA: TGCGCCAGCAGCTCCGACAGCGTCCGGAACACTGAAGCTTTCTTT

D gene: NA
clone size: NA
V gene: TRBV27
J gene: TRBJ1-4
CDR3 protein: CASSPHRVANEKLFF
CDR3 DNA: TGTGCCAGCAGTCCTCACAGGGTGGCTAATGAAAAACTGTTTTTT

D gene: NA
clone size: once
V gene: TRBV7-9
J gene: TRBJ1-3
CDR3 protein: CASSPLSGLSSGNTIYF
CDR3 DNA: TGTGCCAGCAGCCCCCTCTCGGGGTTAAGCTCTGGAAACACCATATATTTT

D gene: NA
clone size: NA
V gene: TRBV6-5
J gene: TRBJ1-5
CDR3 protein: CASMGGAQPQHF
CDR3 DNA: TGTGCCAGCATGGGAGGGGCCCAGCCCCAGCATTTT

D gene: TRBD1
clone size: NA
V gene: TRBV24-1
J gene: TRBJ1-1
CDR3 protein: CATSDPGTAEAFF
CDR3 DNA: TGTGCCACCAGTGATCCGGGGACAGCTGAAGCTTTCTTT

D gene: NA
clone size: NA
V gene: TRBV6-5
J gene: TRBJ1-4
CDR3 protein: CASKAGVTEKLFF
CDR3 DNA: TGTGCCAGCAAAGCAGGGGTTACTGAAAAACTGTTTTTT

D gene: TRBD1
clone size: many
V gene: TRBV11-2
J gene: TRBJ1-6
CDR3 protein: CASSPLRDSYNSPLHF
CDR3 DNA: TGTGCCAGCAGCCCGTTAAGGGACAGCTATAATTCACCCCTCCACTTT

D gene: TRBD1
clone size: NA
V gene: TRBV5-1
J gene: TRBJ2-7
CDR3 protein: CASSTGGGFYEQYF
CDR3 DNA: TGCGCCAGCTCCACAGGGGGCGGTTTCTACGAGCAGTACTTC

D gene: TRBD1
clone size: few
V gene: TRBV30
J gene: TRBJ1-5
CDR3 protein: CAWSRRGNQPQHF
CDR3 DNA: TGTGCCTGGAGTCGCAGGGGGAATCAGCCCCAGCATTTT

D gene: NA
clone size: NA
V gene: TRBV18
J gene: TRBJ2-7
CDR3 protein: CASSREQGDEQYF
CDR3 DNA: TGTGCCAGCTCACGGGAACAGGGAGACGAGCAGTACTTC

D gene: NA
clone size: NA
V gene: TRBV6-6
J gene: TRBJ2-1
CDR3 protein: CASSYGGRTYNEQFF
CDR3 DNA: TGTGCCAGCAGTTACGGGGGCCGTACCTACAATGAGCAGTTCTTC

D gene: TRBD2
clone size: NA
V gene: TRBV9
J gene: TRBJ2-2
CDR3 protein: CASSGGGALDTGELFF
CDR3 DNA: TGTGCCAGCAGCGGCGGGGGGGCCCTGGACACCGGGGAGCTGTTTTTT

D gene: TRBD1
clone size: once
V gene: TRBV15
J gene: TRBJ2-3
CDR3 protein: CATSIGTGLTDTQYF
CDR3 DNA: TGTGCCACCAGCATCGGGACAGGGTTGACAGATACGCAGTATTTT

D gene: NA
clone size: few
V gene: TRBV9
J gene: TRBJ1-3
CDR3 protein: CASSVRSGNTIYF
CDR3 DNA: TGTGCCAGCAGCGTTCGCTCTGGAAACACCATATATTTT

D gene: TRBD2
clone size: once
V gene: TRBV30
J gene: TRBJ2-3
CDR3 protein: CAWSESGGPQDTQYF
CDR3 DNA: TGTGCCTGGAGTGAAAGCGGGGGGCCCCAGGATACGCAGTATTTT

D gene: TRBD2
clone size: NA
V gene: TRBV3-1/TRBV3-2
J gene: TRBJ2-1
CDR3 protein: CASSRALAGIGGEQFF
CDR3 DNA: TGTGCCAGCAGCCGAGCACTAGCGGGGATTGGTGGTGAGCAGTTCTTC

D gene: TRBD1
clone size: NA
V gene: TRBV10-2
J gene: TRBJ1-2
CDR3 protein: CASSAAPTGGGGYTF
CDR3 DNA: TGCGCCAGCAGTGCGGCACCGACAGGGGGAGGTGGCTACACCTTC

D gene: TRBD1
clone size: once
V gene: TRBV6-5
J gene: TRBJ1-1
CDR3 protein: CASSRTGRDTEAFF
CDR3 DNA: TGTGCCAGCAGTAGGACAGGGCGGGACACTGAAGCTTTCTTT

D gene: NA
clone size: NA
V gene: TRBV5-6
J gene: TRBJ1-6
CDR3 protein: CASSLIGGSPLHF
CDR3 DNA: TGTGCCAGCAGCTTGATAGGGGGTTCACCCCTCCACTTT

D gene: NA
clone size: once
V gene: TRBV7-3
J gene: TRBJ1-1
CDR3 protein: CASSTTANTEAFF
CDR3 DNA: TGTGCCAGCAGTACCACAGCGAACACTGAAGCTTTCTTT

D gene: NA
clone size: NA
V gene: TRBV27
J gene: TRBJ2-5
CDR3 protein: CASSVTVRETQYF
CDR3 DNA: TGTGCCAGCAGTGTGACAGTGAGGGAGACCCAGTACTTC